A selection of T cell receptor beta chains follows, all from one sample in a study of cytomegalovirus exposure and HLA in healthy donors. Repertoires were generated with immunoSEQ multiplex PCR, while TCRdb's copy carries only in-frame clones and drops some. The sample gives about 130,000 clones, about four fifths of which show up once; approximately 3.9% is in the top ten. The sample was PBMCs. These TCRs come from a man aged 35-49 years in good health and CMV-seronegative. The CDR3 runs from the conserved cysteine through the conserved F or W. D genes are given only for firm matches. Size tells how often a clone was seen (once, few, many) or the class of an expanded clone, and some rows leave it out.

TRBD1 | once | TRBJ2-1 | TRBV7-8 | TGTGCCAGCAGCACCGGGACAGGGGGTTACAATGAGCAGTTCTTC | CASSTGTGGYNEQFF
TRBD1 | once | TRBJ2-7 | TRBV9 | TGTGCCAGCAGCGTCGGGACAGGGTTTCGTGAGCAGTACTTC | CASSVGTGFREQYF
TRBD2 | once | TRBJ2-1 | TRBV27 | TGTGCCAGCAGTCCACTACTAGCGGGGGGTATCAATGAGCAGTTCTTC | CASSPLLAGGINEQFF
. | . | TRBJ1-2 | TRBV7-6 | TGTGCCAGCAGCCGAGGCGACGGAGACTATGGCTACACCTTC | CASSRGDGDYGYTF
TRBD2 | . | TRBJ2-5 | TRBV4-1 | TGCGCCAGCAGCCAAGGTGCGGTAGCGGGGGCTGTCGAGACCCAGTACTTC | CASSQGAVAGAVETQYF
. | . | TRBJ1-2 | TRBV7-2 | TGTGCCAGCAGCTCGACAGGCACCTATGGCTACACCTTC | CASSSTGTYGYTF
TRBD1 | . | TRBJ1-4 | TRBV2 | TGTGCCACGGGACAGGGGTGGACTAATGAAAAACTGTTTTTT | CATGQGWTNEKLFF
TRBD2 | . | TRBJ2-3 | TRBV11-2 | TGTGCCAGCAGCTCGACACTTTCCGGGACTAACACAGATACGCAGTATTTT | CASSSTLSGTNTDTQYF
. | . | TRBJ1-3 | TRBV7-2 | TGTGCCAGCAGCTACAGTGGCCAACTGAAGAACACCATATATTTT | CASSYSGQLKNTIYF
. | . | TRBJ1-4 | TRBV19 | TGTGCCAGTAGTTTTCTAGGAACTAATGAAAAACTGTTTTTT | CASSFLGTNEKLFF
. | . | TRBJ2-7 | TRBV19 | TGTGCCAGTAGTGATTGGGAGAGCTCCTACGAGCAGTACTTC | CASSDWESSYEQYF
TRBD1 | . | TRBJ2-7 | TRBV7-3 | TGTGCCAGCAGCTTAAACAGGGGGGAGCAGTACTTC | CASSLNRGEQYF
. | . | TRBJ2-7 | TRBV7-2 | TGTGCCAGCAGCTTAGCGTCCAGGGGCCCCTACGAGCAGTACTTC | CASSLASRGPYEQYF
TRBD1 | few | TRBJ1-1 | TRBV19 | TGTGCCAGCTCAAGGGGGCGGGGGGGTGCGAACACTGAAGCTTTCTTT | CASSRGRGGANTEAFF
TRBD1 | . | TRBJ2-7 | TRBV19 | TGTGCCACCACGCGGTTTGGGCAGGGGGACGAGCAGTACTTC | CATTRFGQGDEQYF
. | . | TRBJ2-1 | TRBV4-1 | TGCGCCAGCAGCTATATAGGACTCTTTAACAATGAGCAGTTCTTC | CASSYIGLFNNEQFF
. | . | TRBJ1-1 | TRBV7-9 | TGTGCCAGCAGCTTAGTAGGGGCCATTATGAACACTGAAGCTTTCTTT | CASSLVGAIMNTEAFF
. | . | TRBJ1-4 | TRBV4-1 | TGCGCCAGCAGCCTGGGACATCCAGCAACTAATGAAAAACTGTTTTTT | CASSLGHPATNEKLFF
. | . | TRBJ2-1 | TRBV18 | TGTGCCAGCTCACCAGGACAAAGCTCCTACAATGAGCAGTTCTTC | CASSPGQSSYNEQFF
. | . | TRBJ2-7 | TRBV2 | TGTGCCAGCAGTGATCGACAGTCCTACGAGCAGTACTTC | CASSDRQSYEQYF
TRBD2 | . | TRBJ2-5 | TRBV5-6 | TGTGCCAGCAGCTTGGTAAAGGGACTAGGTCTCCAAGAGACCCAGTACTTC | CASSLVKGLGLQETQYF
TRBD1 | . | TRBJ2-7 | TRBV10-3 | TGTGCCATCAGTGGTCGGGCAGGGGGCATCTACGAGCAGTACTTC | CAISGRAGGIYEQYF
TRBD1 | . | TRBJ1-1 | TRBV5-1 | TGCGCCAGCAGCTGGACAGGGGGAGATGAAGCTTTCTTT | CASSWTGGDEAFF
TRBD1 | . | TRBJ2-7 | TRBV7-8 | TGTGCCAGCAGCTCAGGACAGGGGGTATCCTACGAGCAGTACTTC | CASSSGQGVSYEQYF
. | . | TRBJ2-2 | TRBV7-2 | TGTGCCAGCAGCTTAGTAGGTCACAGCACCGGGGAGCTGTTTTTT | CASSLVGHSTGELFF
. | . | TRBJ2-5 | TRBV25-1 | TGTGCCAGCAGTGACGTAAGGGGGTTCAACCAAGAGACCCAGTACTTC | CASSDVRGFNQETQYF
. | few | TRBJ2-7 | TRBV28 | TGTGCCAGCATCTCAGGGAACTCCTACGAGCAGTACTTC | CASISGNSYEQYF